This TCR beta chain came from a study of beta chain features in type 1 diabetes. Note on this clone: As yet, its antigen is unknown.

Isolated RNA was reverse transcribed in full, so expressed TCRB transcripts were sequenced. Naive, central memory and regulatory T cell samples yielded about 4 million reads on average. Profiling relied on immunoSEQ multiplex PCR, and the TCRdb table lists in-frame clones only, not all of them. The repertoire has 450,000 to 600,000 clones, 30% of them found once; the top ten carry around 0.065%. General study results and limits: A moderate, significant TCRB CDR3 shortening appeared in type 1 diabetes across four CD4+ subsets. Within the patient group, naive, central memory and Treg TCRB repertoires appeared more similar to each other than within healthy donors. Short templates might get an advantage during PCR, and this would be equal in patients and controls.

Germline V gene sequence: CDR1 LGHNA, CDR2 YSLEER. Trimming removed 3 bases from V and 8 bases from J, with 14 bases in between. This CDR3 contains 14 residues. The V and J genes are TRBV4-3 and TRBJ2-1; no reliable D call. Sample: naive CD4+ T cells from blood. The clonotype comes from a man aged 18 to 30 in good health. This CDR3 is CASSQGPFSDEQFF. The CDR3 bases are TGCGCCAGCAGCCAGGGTCCTTTTTCGGATGAGCAGTTCTTC.